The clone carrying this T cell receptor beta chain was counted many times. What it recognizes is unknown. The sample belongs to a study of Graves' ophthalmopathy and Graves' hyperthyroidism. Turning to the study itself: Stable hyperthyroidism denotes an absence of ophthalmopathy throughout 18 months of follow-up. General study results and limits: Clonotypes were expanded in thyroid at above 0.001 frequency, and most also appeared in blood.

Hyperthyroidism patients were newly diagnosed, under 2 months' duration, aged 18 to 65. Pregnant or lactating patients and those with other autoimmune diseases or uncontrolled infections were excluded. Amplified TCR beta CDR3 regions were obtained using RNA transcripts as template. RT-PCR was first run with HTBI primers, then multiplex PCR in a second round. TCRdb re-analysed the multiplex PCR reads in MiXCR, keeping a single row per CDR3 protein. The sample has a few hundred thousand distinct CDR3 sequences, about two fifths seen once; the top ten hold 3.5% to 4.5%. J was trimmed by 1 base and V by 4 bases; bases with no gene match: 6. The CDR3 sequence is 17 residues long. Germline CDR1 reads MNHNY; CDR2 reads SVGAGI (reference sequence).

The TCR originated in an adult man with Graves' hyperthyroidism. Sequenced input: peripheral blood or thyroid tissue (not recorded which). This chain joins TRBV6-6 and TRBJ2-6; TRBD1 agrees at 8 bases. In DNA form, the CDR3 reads TGTGCCAGCAGTTGGAAGACAGGGGCATCTGGGGCCAACGTCCTGACTTTC. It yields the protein CASSWKTGASGANVLTF.